This T cell receptor beta chain was recorded in a study of siplizumab effects on memory and regulatory T cells. Study-level points and caveats: Roughly 75-97% of proliferating CD4+ or CD8+ clones lacked a naive or memory phenotype that could be assigned. Naive T cells appeared more varied than memory cells and looked like key alloresponse contributors.

Profiled with immunoSEQ multiplex PCR; TCRdb holds only in-frame clones, not every one. The repertoire holds 99,000 or so clones, with over 90% as singletons. CDR1 and CDR2 from the germline V gene are KGHSH and LQKENI. J gave up 1 base and V 6 bases, and 4 bases lay outside the gene matches. The CDR3 spans 14 residues. As concerns this clone: Antigen: not known. This sample also contains other DNA sequences that code for the same CDR3.

Sequenced: Tregs sorted from blood. This receptor was taken from a human donor in good health. The V call is TRBV18, the J call TRBJ2-7, with 9 bases aligning to TRBD1. The CDR3 sequence is CASSPGTGSYEQYF. The CDR3 region has the DNA TGTGCCAGCTCGCCCGGGACAGGGTCCTACGAGCAGTACTTC.